In this sample, the clone carrying this T cell receptor beta chain turned up many times. This entry comes from a study of CD4 and CD8 cells across lung adenocarcinoma regions. The patients had localized lung adenocarcinoma, a non-small cell subtype. Each CDR3 protein is one row after TCRdb ran MiXCR on the PCR reads. The sample has 9,200 or so distinct CDR3 sequences, about half seen once. V lost 4 bases and J lost 0, with 8 bases in between. The CDR3 sequence is 14 residues long. Germline lookup yields CDR1 SEHNR and CDR2 FQNEAQ (reference sequence). Sample: CD8+ T cells from the margin of a lung tumor. The chain carries TRBV7-9 and TRBJ2-3; D ambiguous. The TCR originated in a female donor with lung adenocarcinoma. The CD4 and CD8 labels of this study may be unreliable. Written as DNA, the CDR3 is TGTGCCAGCAGCTGGGCACATAGCACAGATACGCAGTATTTT. This codes for CASSWAHSTDTQYF.